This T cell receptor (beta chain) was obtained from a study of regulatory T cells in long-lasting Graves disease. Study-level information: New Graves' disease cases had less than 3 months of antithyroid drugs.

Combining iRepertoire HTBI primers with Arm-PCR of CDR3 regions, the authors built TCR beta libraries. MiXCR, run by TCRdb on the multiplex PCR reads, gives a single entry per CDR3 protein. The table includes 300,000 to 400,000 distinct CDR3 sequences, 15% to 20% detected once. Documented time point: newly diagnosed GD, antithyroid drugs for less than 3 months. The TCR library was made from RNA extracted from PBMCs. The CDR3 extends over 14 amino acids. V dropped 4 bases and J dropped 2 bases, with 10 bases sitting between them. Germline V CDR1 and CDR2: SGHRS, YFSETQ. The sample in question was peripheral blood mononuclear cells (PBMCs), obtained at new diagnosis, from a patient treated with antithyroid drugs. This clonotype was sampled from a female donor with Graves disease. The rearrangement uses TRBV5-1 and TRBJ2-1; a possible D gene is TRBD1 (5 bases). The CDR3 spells CASSPDRPYNEQFF. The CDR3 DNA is TGCGCCAGCAGCCCCGACAGACCCTACAATGAGCAGTTCTTC.